This TCR beta chain was captured in a study of blood T cell repertoires in COVID-19. Clones were read by immunoSEQ multiplex PCR, and TCRdb kept only the in-frame ones, dropping some. Of 130,000 to 150,000 clones in the sample, approximately 78% were seen once. The source of this sequence is a human donor with acute or convalescent COVID-19. The donor label of this sample is uncertain. The sample taken for sequencing was peripheral blood.

The CDR3 region is CASSYPDRGIGGYTF. DNA of the CDR3: TGTGCCAGCAGTTATCCGGACAGGGGTATAGGCGGCTACACCTTC. The genes are TRBV6-6 and TRBJ1-2; 9 nucleotides line up with TRBD1. Germline CDR1 MNHNY, CDR2 SVGAGI (reference sequence). The CDR3 consists of 15 residues. The junction had 10 bases not matched to a gene; V was cut back by 3 bases and J by 8 bases.